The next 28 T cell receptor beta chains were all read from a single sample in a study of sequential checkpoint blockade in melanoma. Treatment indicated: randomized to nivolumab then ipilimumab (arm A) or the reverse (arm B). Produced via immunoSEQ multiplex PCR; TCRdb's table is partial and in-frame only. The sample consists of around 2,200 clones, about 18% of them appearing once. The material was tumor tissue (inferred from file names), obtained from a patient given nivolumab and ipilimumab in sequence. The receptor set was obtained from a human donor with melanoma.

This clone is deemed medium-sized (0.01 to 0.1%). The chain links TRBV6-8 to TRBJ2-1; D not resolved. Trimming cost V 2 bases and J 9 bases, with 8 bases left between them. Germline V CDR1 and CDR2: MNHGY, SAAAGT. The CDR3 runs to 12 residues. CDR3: CASSYPSPEQFF. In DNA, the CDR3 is TGTGCCAGCAGTTACCCATCCCCTGAGCAGTTCTTC.

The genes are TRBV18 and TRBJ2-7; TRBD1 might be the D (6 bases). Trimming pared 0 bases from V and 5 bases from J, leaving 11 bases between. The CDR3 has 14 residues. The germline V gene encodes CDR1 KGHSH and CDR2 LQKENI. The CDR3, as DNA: TGTGCCAGCTCACCACCGTTACAGGGCGACGAGCAGTACTTC. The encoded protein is CASSPPLQGDEQYF.

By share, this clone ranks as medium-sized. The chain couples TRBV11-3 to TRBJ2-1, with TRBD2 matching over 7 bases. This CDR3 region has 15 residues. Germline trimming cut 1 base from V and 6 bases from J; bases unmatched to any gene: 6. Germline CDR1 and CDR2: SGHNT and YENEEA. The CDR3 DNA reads TGTGCCAGCAGCTTAGGCGGCGCTAGCGGCAATGAGCAGTTCTTC. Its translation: CASSLGGASGNEQFF.

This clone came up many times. The CDR3 nucleotides are TGTGCCAGCAGCTTGGCTCTGAGCTCTGGAAACACCATATATTTT. This sequence encodes CASSLALSSGNTIYF. The gene calls are TRBV11-3 and TRBJ1-3; D gene ambiguous. CDR3 length equals 15 residues. V lost 3 bases to trimming and J lost 0 bases, with 9 bases between them. Per germline, CDR1 SGHNT and CDR2 YENEEA.

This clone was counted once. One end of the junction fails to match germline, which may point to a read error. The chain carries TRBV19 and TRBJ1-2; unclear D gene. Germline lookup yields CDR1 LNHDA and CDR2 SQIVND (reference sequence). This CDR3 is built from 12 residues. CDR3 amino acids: CASSVDRYGYTF. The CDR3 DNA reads TGTGCCAGTAGTGTAGACCGTTATGGCTACACCTTC.

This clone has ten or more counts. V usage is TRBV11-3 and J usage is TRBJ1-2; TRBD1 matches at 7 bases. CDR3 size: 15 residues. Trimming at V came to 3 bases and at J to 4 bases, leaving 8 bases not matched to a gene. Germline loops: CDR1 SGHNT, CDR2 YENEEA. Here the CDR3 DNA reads TGTGCCAGCAGCTTGTATTTAGGGGGCGGCTATGGCTACACCTTC. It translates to CASSLYLGGGYGYTF. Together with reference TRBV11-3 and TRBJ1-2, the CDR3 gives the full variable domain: EAGVVQSPRYKIIEKKQPVAFWCNPISGHNTLYWYLQNLGQGPELLIRYENEEAVDDSQLPKDRFSAERLKGVDSTLKIQPAELGDSAVYLCASSLYLGGGYGYTFGSGTRLTVV.

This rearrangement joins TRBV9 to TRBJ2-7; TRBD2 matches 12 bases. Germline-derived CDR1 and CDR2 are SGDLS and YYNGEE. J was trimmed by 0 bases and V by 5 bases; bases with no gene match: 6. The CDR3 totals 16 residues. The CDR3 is CASSPGLAGPSYEQYF. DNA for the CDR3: TGTGCCAGCAGTCCCGGACTAGCGGGACCCTCCTACGAGCAGTACTTC.

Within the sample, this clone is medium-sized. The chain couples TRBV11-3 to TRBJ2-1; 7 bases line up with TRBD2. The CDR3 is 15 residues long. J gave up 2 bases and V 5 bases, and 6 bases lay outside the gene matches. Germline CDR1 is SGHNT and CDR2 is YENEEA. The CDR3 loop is CASSPGRGTYNEQFF. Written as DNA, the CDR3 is TGTGCCAGCAGCCCGGGGCGGGGGACCTACAATGAGCAGTTCTTC.

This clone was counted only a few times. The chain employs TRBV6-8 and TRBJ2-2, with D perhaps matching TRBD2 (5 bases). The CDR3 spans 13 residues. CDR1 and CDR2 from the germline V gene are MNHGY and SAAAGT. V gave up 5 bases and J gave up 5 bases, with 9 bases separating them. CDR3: CASSVEVTGELFF. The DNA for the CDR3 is TGTGCCAGCAGTGTGGAGGTTACCGGGGAGCTGTTTTTT.

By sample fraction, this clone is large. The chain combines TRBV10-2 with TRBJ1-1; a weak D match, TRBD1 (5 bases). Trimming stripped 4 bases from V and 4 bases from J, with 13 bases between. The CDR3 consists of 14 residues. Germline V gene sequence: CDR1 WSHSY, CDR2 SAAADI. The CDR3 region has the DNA TGCGCCAGCAGTGTGTCAGGGTACGGCACTGAAGCTTTCTTT. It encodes CASSVSGYGTEAFF.

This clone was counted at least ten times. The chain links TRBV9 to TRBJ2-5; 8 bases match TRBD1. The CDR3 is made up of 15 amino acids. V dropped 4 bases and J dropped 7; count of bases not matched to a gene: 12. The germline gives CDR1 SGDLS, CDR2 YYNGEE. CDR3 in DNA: TGTGCCAGCAGCTTATGGGCAGGGGGCGGAATGACCCAGTACTTC. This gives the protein CASSLWAGGGMTQYF.

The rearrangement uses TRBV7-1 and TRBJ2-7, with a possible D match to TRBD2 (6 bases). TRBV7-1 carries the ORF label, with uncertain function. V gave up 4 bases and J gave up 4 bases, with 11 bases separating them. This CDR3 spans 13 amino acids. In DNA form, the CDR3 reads TGTGCCAGCAGCTTATTAGCGGCTTACGAGCAGTACTTC. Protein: CASSLLAAYEQYF.

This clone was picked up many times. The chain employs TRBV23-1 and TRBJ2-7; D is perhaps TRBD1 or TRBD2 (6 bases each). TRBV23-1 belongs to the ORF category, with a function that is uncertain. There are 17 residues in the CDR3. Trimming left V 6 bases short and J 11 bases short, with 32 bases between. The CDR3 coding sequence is TGCGCCAGCAGCCAAGGGGGAGGATCGACAGGAAGGGATAGGAAGTACTTC. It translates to CASSQGGGSTGRDRKYF.

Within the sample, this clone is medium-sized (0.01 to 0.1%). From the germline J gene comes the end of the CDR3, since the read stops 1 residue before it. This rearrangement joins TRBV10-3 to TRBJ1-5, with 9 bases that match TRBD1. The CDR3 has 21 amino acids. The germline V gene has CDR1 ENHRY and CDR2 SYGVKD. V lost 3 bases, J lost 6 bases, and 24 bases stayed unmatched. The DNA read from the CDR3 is TGTGCCATCAGTGACCCAGCCGCGGTATCGGCGATCCGGGACAGGGCTCAGCCCCAGCAT. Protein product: CAISDPAAVSAIRDRAQPQH. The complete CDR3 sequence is CAISDPAAVSAIRDRAQPQHF.

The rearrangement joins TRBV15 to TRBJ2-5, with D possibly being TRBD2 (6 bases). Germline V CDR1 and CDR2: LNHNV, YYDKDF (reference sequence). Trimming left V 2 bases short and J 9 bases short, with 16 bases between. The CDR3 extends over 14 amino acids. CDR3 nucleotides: TGTGCCACCAGCAGACCCTACTCGGGGGTTGCCCAGTACTTC. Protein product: CATSRPYSGVAQYF.

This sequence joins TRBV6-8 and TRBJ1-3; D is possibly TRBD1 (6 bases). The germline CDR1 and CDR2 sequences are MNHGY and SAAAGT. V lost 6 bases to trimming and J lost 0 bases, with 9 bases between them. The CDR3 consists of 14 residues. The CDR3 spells CASRGGLSGNTIYF. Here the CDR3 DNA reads TGTGCCAGCAGAGGGGGGCTCTCTGGAAACACCATATATTTT.

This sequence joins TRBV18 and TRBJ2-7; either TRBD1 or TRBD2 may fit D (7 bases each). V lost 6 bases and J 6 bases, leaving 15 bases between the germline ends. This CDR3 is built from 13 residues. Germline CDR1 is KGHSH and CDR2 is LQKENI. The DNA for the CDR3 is TGTGCCAGCTCGCGAACAGGGGAGGGCGAGCAGTACTTC. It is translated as CASSRTGEGEQYF.

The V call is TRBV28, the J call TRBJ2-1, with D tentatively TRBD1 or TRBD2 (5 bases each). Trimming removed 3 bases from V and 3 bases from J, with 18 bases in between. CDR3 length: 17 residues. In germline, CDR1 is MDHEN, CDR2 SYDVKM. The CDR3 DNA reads TGTGCCAGCAGTTTGCCATCCGAACGGGACGGCTACAATGAGCAGTTCTTC. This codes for CASSLPSERDGYNEQFF.

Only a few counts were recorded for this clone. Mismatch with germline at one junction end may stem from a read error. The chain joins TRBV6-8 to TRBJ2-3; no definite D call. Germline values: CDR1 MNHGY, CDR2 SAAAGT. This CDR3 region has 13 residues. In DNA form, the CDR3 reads TGTGCCATCAGTGGCTCTAGAGCGGATACGCAGTATTTT. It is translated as CAISGSRADTQYF.

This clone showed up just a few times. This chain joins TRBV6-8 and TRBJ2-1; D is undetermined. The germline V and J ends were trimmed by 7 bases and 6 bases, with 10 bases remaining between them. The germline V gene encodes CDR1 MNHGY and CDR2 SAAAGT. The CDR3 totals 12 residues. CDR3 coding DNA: TGTGCCAGCAATTATGGGATCAATGAGCAGTTCTTC. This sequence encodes CASNYGINEQFF.

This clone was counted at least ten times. Here the CDR3 DNA reads TGTGCCAGCAGCCTTACCGGGACAGGGGTAAACTATGGCTACACCTTC. Protein: CASSLTGTGVNYGYTF. This sequence joins TRBV11-3 and TRBJ1-2; the match to TRBD1 covers 10 bases. V was clipped by 5 bases and J by 2 bases; unmatched bases: 8. The CDR3 has 16 amino acids. Germline CDR1 reads SGHNT; CDR2 reads YENEEA.

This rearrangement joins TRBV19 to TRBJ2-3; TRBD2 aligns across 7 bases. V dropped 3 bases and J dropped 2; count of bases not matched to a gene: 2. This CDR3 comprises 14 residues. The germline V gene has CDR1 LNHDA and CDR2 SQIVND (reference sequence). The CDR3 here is CASSIGGITDTQYF. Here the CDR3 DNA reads TGTGCCAGTAGTATCGGGGGGATCACAGATACGCAGTATTTT.

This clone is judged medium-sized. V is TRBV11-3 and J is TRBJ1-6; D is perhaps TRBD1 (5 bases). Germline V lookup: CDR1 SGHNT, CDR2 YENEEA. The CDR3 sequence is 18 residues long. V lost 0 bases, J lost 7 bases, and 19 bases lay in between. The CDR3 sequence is CASSLESLGEFGNSPLHF. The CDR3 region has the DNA TGTGCCAGCAGCTTAGAATCACTAGGGGAGTTTGGGAATTCACCCCTCCACTTT.

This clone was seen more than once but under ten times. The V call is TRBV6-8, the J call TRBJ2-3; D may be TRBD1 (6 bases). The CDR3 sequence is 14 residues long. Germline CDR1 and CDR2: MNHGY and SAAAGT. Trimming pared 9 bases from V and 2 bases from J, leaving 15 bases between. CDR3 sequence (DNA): TGTGCCAGTGCTGGACAGATGGACACAGATACGCAGTATTTT. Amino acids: CASAGQMDTDTQYF.

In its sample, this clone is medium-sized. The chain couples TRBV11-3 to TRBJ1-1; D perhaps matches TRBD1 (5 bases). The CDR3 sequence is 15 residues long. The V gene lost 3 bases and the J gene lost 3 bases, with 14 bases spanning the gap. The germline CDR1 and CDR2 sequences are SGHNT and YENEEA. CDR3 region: CASSLTEIGDTEAFF. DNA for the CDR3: TGTGCCAGCAGCTTGACAGAAATCGGGGACACTGAAGCTTTCTTT.

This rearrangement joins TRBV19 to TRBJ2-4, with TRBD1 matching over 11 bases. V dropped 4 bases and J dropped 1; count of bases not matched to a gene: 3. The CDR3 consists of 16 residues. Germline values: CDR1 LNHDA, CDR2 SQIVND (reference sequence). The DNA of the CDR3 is TGTGCCAGTAGTACCGGACAGGGGGCTGCCAAAAACATTCAGTACTTC. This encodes CASSTGQGAAKNIQYF. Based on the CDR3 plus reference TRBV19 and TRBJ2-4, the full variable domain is DGGITQSPKYLFRKEGQNVTLSCEQNLNHDAMYWYRQDPGQGLRLIYYSQIVNDFQKGDIAEGYSVSREKKESFPLTVTSAQKNPTAFYLCASSTGQGAAKNIQYFGAGTRLSVL.

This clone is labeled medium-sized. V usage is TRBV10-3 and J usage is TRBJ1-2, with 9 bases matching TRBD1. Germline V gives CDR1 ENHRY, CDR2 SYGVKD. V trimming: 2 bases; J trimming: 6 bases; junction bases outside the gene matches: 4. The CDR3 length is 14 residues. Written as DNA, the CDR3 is TGTGCCATCAGTGAGGGGACAGGGACCCATGGCTACACCTTC. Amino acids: CAISEGTGTHGYTF.

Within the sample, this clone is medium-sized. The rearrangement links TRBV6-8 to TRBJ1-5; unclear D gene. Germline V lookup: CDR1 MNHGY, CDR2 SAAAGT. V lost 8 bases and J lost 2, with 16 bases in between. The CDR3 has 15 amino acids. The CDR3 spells CASAKLEGGNQPQHF. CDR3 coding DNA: TGTGCCAGCGCTAAACTGGAAGGCGGCAATCAGCCCCAGCATTTT.